This TCR beta chain came from a study of HIV-infected patients and healthy controls. Germline lookup yields CDR1 LNHDA and CDR2 SQIVND (reference sequence). V lost 5 bases and J lost 3; bases outside the gene matches: 10. The CDR3 is 16 residues long. Whole blood was used without fractionation, so all unsorted peripheral T cells were included. The study, taken as a whole, reports: MAIT alpha-chain CDR3s were frequent in healthy controls, depleted in HIV+.

Sample share makes this clonotype medium-sized (0.01 to 0.1%). The target antigen is unknown. Reverse transcription used roughly 480 ng RNA and constant-region primers for alpha and beta. Each of the alpha and beta chains got its own library through chain-specific third strand synthesis with indices. TCRdb processed the 5' RACE reads anew with MiXCR; each CDR3 protein has one entry. The table shows over 7,500 distinct CDR3 sequences, with approximately 6.1% occurring only once. The specimen comprised blood, sampled before antiretroviral therapy. The TCR originated in an adult with HIV infection. The rearrangement links TRBV19 to TRBJ1-5; 7 nucleotides agree with TRBD1. The CDR3: CASSPRTGPNNQPQHF. CDR3 sequence (DNA): TGTGCCAGTAGTCCCCGGACAGGACCAAACAATCAGCCCCAGCATTTT.